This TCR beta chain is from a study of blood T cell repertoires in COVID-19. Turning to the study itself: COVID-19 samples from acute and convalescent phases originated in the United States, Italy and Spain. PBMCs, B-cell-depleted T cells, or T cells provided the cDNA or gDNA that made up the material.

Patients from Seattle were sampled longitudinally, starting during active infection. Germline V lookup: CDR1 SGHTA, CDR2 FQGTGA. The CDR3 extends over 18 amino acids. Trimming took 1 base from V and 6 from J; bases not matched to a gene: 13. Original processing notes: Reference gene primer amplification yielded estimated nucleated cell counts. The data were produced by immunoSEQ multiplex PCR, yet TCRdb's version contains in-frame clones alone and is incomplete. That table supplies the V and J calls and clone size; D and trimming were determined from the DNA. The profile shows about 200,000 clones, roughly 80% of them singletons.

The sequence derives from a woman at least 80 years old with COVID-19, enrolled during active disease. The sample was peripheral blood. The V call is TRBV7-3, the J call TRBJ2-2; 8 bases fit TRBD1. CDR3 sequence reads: CASSLKGSTGGRSGELFF. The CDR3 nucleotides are TGTGCCAGCAGCTTAAAGGGTAGCACAGGGGGTCGGTCCGGGGAGCTGTTTTTT.